This T cell receptor (beta chain) emerged from a study of T cells in Graves' hyperthyroidism and ophthalmopathy. Overall study findings and caveats: In the analysis, a 13 V-J model separated ophthalmopathy from stable hyperthyroidism. Most thyroid clonotypes with frequency above 0.001 were detected in blood. The model's output predicted ophthalmopathy at a median of roughly 6 months prior to onset.

The diagnoses drew upon clinical symptoms, serum thyroxine and TRAb, thyroid ultrasound and orbital computed tomography. From RNA transcripts, TCR beta CDR3 regions were amplified. Carried out on the TCR CDR3, a first-round RT-PCR used the HTBI primer set. TCRdb ran MiXCR on the multiplex PCR reads and lists one entry per CDR3 protein. The table records 380,000 or so distinct CDR3 sequences, over 11% of them present only once. This CDR3 comprises 15 residues. After removal of 2 bases from V and 0 bases from J, the junction contained 4 bases not matched to a gene. Germline V CDR1 and CDR2: SGHRS, YFSETQ. To note about this clonotype: Its target is unknown.

The sequenced sample consisted of blood. This sequence joins TRBV5-1 and TRBJ2-5; 7 bases line up with TRBD1. This TCR came from a woman in her twenties or thirties with Graves' hyperthyroidism. For the CDR3, the DNA is TGCGCCAGCAGCTTCCCGACAGGGAACCAAGAGACCCAGTACTTC. Translating gives CASSFPTGNQETQYF.